The 7 T cell receptor beta chains reported below all come from one sample, sequenced in a study of post-analysis software for immune sequencing data. General study results and limits: Five TRBV segments appeared more often in patients than in controls, and TRBV5-6, TRBV5-1 and TRBV20-1 were among these.

Sequencing libraries made from TCR beta cDNA carried unique molecular identifiers. Using its own MiXCR run on the PCR reads, TCRdb lists one record per CDR3 protein. Of about 150,000 distinct CDR3 sequences listed, over 25% are singletons. No antigen has been identified for these receptors. The sequencing sample was made of blood. The origin of the receptors is a girl aged 5-17 years with multiple sclerosis.

The sample holds a few counts of this clonotype. This chain connects TRBV5-1 to TRBJ2-1, with 12 bases lining up with TRBD2. There are 16 residues in the CDR3. Trimming took 2 bases from V and 7 from J; bases not matched to a gene: 7. Germline V gene sequence: CDR1 SGHRS, CDR2 YFSETQ. The DNA of the CDR3 is TGCGCCAGCAGCTTAACACTAGCGGGAGGTCGGAATGAGCAGTTCTTC. As protein: CASSLTLAGGRNEQFF.

This clonotype has more than one count but fewer than ten. The chain combines TRBV5-1 with TRBJ2-2, with D perhaps matching TRBD1 or TRBD2 (6 bases each). The CDR3 extends over 17 amino acids. Trimming took off 2 bases at V and 2 bases at J, with 16 bases between the two ends. In germline, CDR1 is SGHRS, CDR2 YFSETQ. This chain's CDR3 is CASSFSGGGLNTGELFF. As DNA, the CDR3 is TGCGCCAGCAGCTTCAGCGGAGGGGGACTTAACACCGGGGAGCTGTTTTTT.

This clonotype was observed many times. The chain is built from TRBV20-1 and TRBJ2-1; D is possibly TRBD1 (6 bases). V was trimmed by 5 bases and J by 4 bases, leaving 9 bases between them. The CDR3 is 12 residues long. CDR1 is DFQATT, CDR2 SNEGSKA, per germline (reference sequence). The CDR3 protein is CSAEGEYNEQFF. The CDR3 region has the DNA TGCAGTGCTGAGGGGGAGTACAATGAGCAGTTCTTC.

This clonotype was counted at least ten times. V is TRBV6-1 and J is TRBJ1-2, with a possible D match to TRBD1 (5 bases). Trimming pared 6 bases from V and 4 bases from J, leaving 18 bases between. The CDR3 extends over 15 amino acids. The germline V gene has CDR1 MNHNS and CDR2 SASEGT. The DNA of the CDR3 is TGTGCCAGCAGCATCCGGGCCAGGGAGGCCTATGGCTACACCTTC. Translated, it gives CASSIRAREAYGYTF.

V and J are TRBV5-1 and TRBJ1-6, with unresolved D. The CDR3 runs to 15 residues. Germline CDR1 SGHRS, CDR2 YFSETQ. Deletions cut 3 bases from V and 9 bases from J, with 16 bases between. CDR3 amino acids: CASSYSVGSGSPLHF. For the CDR3, the DNA is TGCGCCAGCAGCTACAGTGTGGGTTCGGGTTCACCCCTCCACTTT.

This clonotype was observed a handful of times. The J gene is TRBJ1-5, the V gene TRBV28; 12 bases fit TRBD1. The CDR3 sequence is 15 residues long. Germline trimming cut 6 bases from V and 7 bases from J; bases unmatched to any gene: 7. The germline V gene has CDR1 MDHEN and CDR2 SYDVKM. The CDR3 loop is CASSQGTGGAQPQHF. The DNA of the CDR3 is TGTGCCAGCAGCCAGGGGACAGGGGGCGCGCAGCCCCAGCATTTT.

As for this clonotype: A much larger clone differs by one base, so this may be a read error. The CDR3 DNA follows: TGCGCCTGCAGTGAGTCGAGGGGGACTACGCAGTATTTT. This encodes CACSESRGTTQYF. The V and J genes are TRBV10-1 and TRBJ2-3; a possible D gene is TRBD1 (6 bases). The CDR3 has 13 residues. Germline CDR1 WNHNN, CDR2 SYGVQD (reference sequence).